The 6 T cell receptor beta chains reported below all come from one sample, sequenced in a study of OX40 agonist ivuxolimab in advanced cancers. Generated by immunoSEQ multiplex PCR, the TCRdb table keeps only in-frame clones and is missing some. The table has some 15,000 clones, around 80% seen once; the top ten hold approximately 30%. This sample comprised CD4+ or CD8+ T cells sorted from blood, obtained in a trial of the OX40 agonist ivuxolimab. The receptors derive from an adult with an advanced solid tumor such as melanoma, head and neck, liver or kidney cancer.

The rearrangement uses TRBV7-6 and TRBJ1-1; D gene ambiguous. Germline loops: CDR1 SGHVS, CDR2 FNYEAQ. Trimming pared 8 bases from V and 2 bases from J, leaving 6 bases between. This CDR3 contains 11 residues. The CDR3 region is CASRTNTEAFF. Written as DNA, the CDR3 is TGTGCCAGCCGAACAAACACTGAAGCTTTCTTT.

The rearrangement links TRBV11-2 to TRBJ2-5; D perhaps matches TRBD2 (5 bases). V gave up 0 bases and J gave up 5 bases, with 13 bases separating them. Germline CDR1 SGHAT, CDR2 FQNNGV. The CDR3 loop spans 15 amino acids. The CDR3 sequence is CASSLDLAGRETQYF. DNA of the CDR3: TGTGCCAGCAGCTTAGATCTGGCGGGTCGGGAGACCCAGTACTTC. The whole variable domain, remainder taken from reference TRBV11-2 and TRBJ2-5, is EAGVAQSPRYKIIEKRQSVAFWCNPISGHATLYWYQQILGQGPKLLIQFQNNGVVDDSQLPKDRFSAERLKGVDSTLKIQPAKLEDSAVYLCASSLDLAGRETQYFGPGTRLLVL.

This chain links TRBV9 with TRBJ2-7, with 10 nucleotides matching TRBD2. The V and J ends lost 8 bases and 3 bases, in that order; junction bases with no gene match: 8. This CDR3 has 14 residues. Germline assignment: CDR1 SGDLS and CDR2 YYNGEE. The CDR3: CARNSGGTYYEQYF. As DNA, the CDR3 is TGTGCCAGAAATAGCGGGGGGACCTACTACGAGCAGTACTTC.

This clone has only a few counts. The chain recombines TRBV19 with TRBJ2-5, with TRBD2 matching 12 bases. J was trimmed by 2 bases and V by 4 bases; bases with no gene match: 2. The CDR3 consists of 15 residues. CDR1 LNHDA and CDR2 SQIVND come from the germline V gene (reference sequence). The DNA of the CDR3 is TGTGCCAGTAGTAGAGGACTAGCGGGACAAGAGACCCAGTACTTC. Protein product: CASSRGLAGQETQYF. The whole variable domain, remainder taken from reference TRBV19 and TRBJ2-5, is DGGITQSPKYLFRKEGQNVTLSCEQNLNHDAMYWYRQDPGQGLRLIYYSQIVNDFQKGDIAEGYSVSREKKESFPLTVTSAQKNPTAFYLCASSRGLAGQETQYFGPGTRLLVL.

The chain combines TRBV9 with TRBJ1-1; D not certain. Germline-derived CDR1 and CDR2 are SGDLS and YYNGEE. Trimming pared 4 bases from V and 2 bases from J, leaving 12 bases between. The CDR3 is 14 residues long. CDR3 sequence reads: CASSIRPGNTEAFF. The CDR3 bases are TGTGCCAGCAGCATCCGCCCGGGAAACACTGAAGCTTTCTTT.

The CDR3 sequence is CASSALKIRSFQPQHF. The DNA of the CDR3 is TGTGCCAGCAGTGCCTTAAAGATTAGGTCTTTTCAGCCCCAGCATTTT. The chain joins TRBV6-1 to TRBJ1-5; D is uncertain. The V and J ends lost 4 bases and 6 bases respectively, with 19 bases between them. The CDR3 runs to 16 residues. Germline V CDR1 and CDR2: MNHNS, SASEGT.